This record concerns one T cell receptor beta chain sequence. cDNA prepared by RNA extraction and subsequent reverse transcription served as the template for sequencing. Some clones are missing from TCRdb's copy, which holds only in-frame ones; the method was immunoSEQ multiplex PCR. The top ten hold about 19% of the sample, which has some 130,000 clones, approximately 49% seen once. The investigators collected lesional scalp punch biopsies and peripheral blood from alopecia areata patients. This sample is drawn from a study of CD8+ T cells in alopecia areata. Study overall: Tofacitinib administration to treated patients was oral, at 5 to 10 mg twice daily.

The receptor's source is a human donor with alopecia areata. The specimen was CD8+ T cells sorted from blood, collected at week 0.

CDR3 bases: TGTGCCAGCAGTTTATCGGGCCGACAGGGCAATGAGCAGTTCTTC. Its protein product is CASSLSGRQGNEQFF. This rearrangement joins TRBV27 to TRBJ2-1; TRBD1 matches 7 bases. This CDR3 is built from 15 residues. The V gene end was trimmed by 0 bases and the J gene end by 6 bases; junction bases not matched to a gene: 5. Germline lookup yields CDR1 MNHEY and CDR2 SMNVEV (reference sequence).